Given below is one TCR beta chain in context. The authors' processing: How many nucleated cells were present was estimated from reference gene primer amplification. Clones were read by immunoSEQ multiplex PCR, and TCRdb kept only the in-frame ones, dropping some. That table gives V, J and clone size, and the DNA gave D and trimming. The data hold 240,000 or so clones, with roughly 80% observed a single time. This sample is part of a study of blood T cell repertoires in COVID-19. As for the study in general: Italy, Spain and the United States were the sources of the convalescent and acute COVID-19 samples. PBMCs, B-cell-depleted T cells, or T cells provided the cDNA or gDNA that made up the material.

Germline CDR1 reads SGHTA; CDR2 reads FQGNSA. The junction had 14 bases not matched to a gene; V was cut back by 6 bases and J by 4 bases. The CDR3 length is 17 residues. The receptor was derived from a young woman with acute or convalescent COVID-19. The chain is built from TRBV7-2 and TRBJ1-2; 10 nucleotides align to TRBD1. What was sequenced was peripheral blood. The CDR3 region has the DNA TGTGCCAGCAGGCGGACGGCCGGGACAGGGGACCTCTATGGCTACACCTTC. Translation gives CASRRTAGTGDLYGYTF.